These T cell receptor beta chains were read from a single sample in a study of graft-versus-host responses after intestinal transplantation. Their cognate antigens are unknown. Assay: immunoSEQ multiplex PCR; the TCRdb copy retains only in-frame clones and omits some. This sample has over 75,000 clones, with roughly nine tenths found just once. The sample consisted of unstimulated CD4+ T cells sorted from spleen or lymph node cells, taken before intestinal transplant. The source is a human donor who received an intestinal transplant. Each CDR3 is given without its conserved first and last residue. Clone size is shown for a subset of rows, as once, few, many or a class of expanded clone.

TRBJ2-2	.	TRBV9	ASSVGGGVSGHYTGELF
TRBJ2-7	.	TRBV6-5	ASRPGANYEQY
TRBJ1-2	.	TRBV27	ASSLQGAGGYT
TRBJ1-1	few	TRBV10-3	ATGRGQAEAF
TRBJ2-7	.	TRBV5-1	ASSVYRGTGEQY
TRBJ2-7	.	TRBV5-6	ASSLLGKSSYEQY
TRBJ2-3	.	TRBV5-1	ASSWGVQDTQY
TRBJ1-3	.	TRBV28	ASSPPRTGKGSGNTIY
TRBJ2-3	.	TRBV5-1	ASSLGQYTDTQY
TRBJ1-3	.	TRBV18	ASSLPPPVSGNTIY
TRBJ1-6	.	TRBV4-1	ASSQDNGGQYNSPLH
TRBJ2-7	.	TRBV7-6	ASSRLKAGYEQY
TRBJ2-6	once	TRBV5-1	ASSFSGLGEGANVLT
TRBJ2-7	.	TRBV7-9	ASSLAHYEQY
TRBJ2-1	.	TRBV27	ASSSWGLAGVGSSYNEQF
TRBJ1-5	.	TRBV6-1	ASSDTQGYQPQH
TRBJ1-5	.	TRBV2	ASSESGGSNQPQH
TRBJ2-1	.	TRBV28	ASSFQGLNEQF
TRBJ1-2	.	TRBV5-4	ASSSQGPLESYT
TRBJ2-7	.	TRBV2	ASSAKSYEQY
TRBJ1-1	.	TRBV6-5	ASSLRTGGEAF
TRBJ1-2	.	TRBV7-9	ASSSNQGAIWGYT
TRBJ2-7	.	TRBV6-1	ASSEIVAGGLYEQY
TRBJ1-5	.	TRBV7-3	ASSFRGGDNQPQH
TRBJ1-4	.	TRBV6-1	ASKAGGVPNEKLF
TRBJ1-5	.	TRBV28	ASIPGVQQPQH
TRBJ2-1	.	TRBV5-1	ASSLAGPYNEQF
TRBJ2-2	.	TRBV5-5	ASSLRWVAEAGGELF
TRBJ2-7	.	TRBV5-1	ASSLVGGGTYEQY
TRBJ1-1	.	TRBV5-1	ASRKTENTEAF
TRBJ2-5	.	TRBV9	ASSVGDTGLVETQY
TRBJ1-3	.	TRBV6-1	ASSGGLSGNTIY
TRBJ1-3	.	TRBV28	ASTPPAGRDSGNTIY
TRBJ1-1	.	TRBV5-6	ASSSYRQTLAEAF
TRBJ2-2	.	TRBV2	ASSEGGTGYTGELF
TRBJ1-3	.	TRBV5-1	ASSLAGTLSSGNTIY
TRBJ2-7	.	TRBV9	ASSVDLGGYEQY
TRBJ1-1	.	TRBV6-5	ASSYRGRDTEAF
TRBJ2-7	.	TRBV7-6	ASSQGGGPAYEQY
TRBJ1-4	few	TRBV4-1	ASSAGTGIATNEKLF
TRBJ2-7	few	TRBV5-1	ASSGTAYEQY
TRBJ2-7	.	TRBV27	ASSLPGLPNEQY
TRBJ2-7	.	TRBV28	ASRPPGQGAEQY
TRBJ2-2	.	TRBV30	AWSVAVVGKRGNGELF
TRBJ1-2	.	TRBV14	ASSRDRVGYT
TRBJ2-7	.	TRBV21-1	ASRIQLEQY
TRBJ2-1	.	TRBV7-2	ATKFSGMPRDEQF
TRBJ2-1	.	TRBV11-1	ASSRRSGYNEQF
TRBJ2-7	once	TRBV27	ASSLLPGTGVYEQY
TRBJ2-3	.	TRBV15	ATSKYPGTVSTDTQY
TRBJ1-1	.	TRBV13	ASSARGGNTEAF
TRBJ2-3	.	TRBV4-2	ASSQGQGRTDTQY
TRBJ2-2	.	TRBV7-3	ASSPLAALNTGELF
TRBJ2-1	.	TRBV5-1	ASSLGGTGGDNEQF